This T cell receptor beta chain was recovered during a study of cytomegalovirus exposure and HLA in healthy donors. At the level of the study: There were 75 million to 95 million unique TCRs (from HLA-typed donors) in an early data release. General study findings and limits: Associated with HLA alleles at 0.05 false discovery rate in a later analysis were over 15,000 TCR beta sequences.

To note about this clone: What it recognizes is unknown.

PCR amplification relied on 60 Vbeta primers (plus 13 Jbeta primers). Clones were sequenced by immunoSEQ multiplex PCR, and TCRdb holds only the in-frame ones, with some missing. The sample holds 150,000 to 200,000 clones; about 63% are singletons and the top ten take 2.8%. This receptor was identified in a woman in her forties in good health and CMV-seropositive. Material for sequencing was PBMCs.

DNA of the CDR3: TGTGCCAGCACCTCAAGGGGTAGGGGCGACTATGGCTACACCTTC. Its translation: CASTSRGRGDYGYTF. The genes are TRBV9 and TRBJ1-2; D is possibly TRBD1 (5 bases). V shed 6 bases and J shed 3 bases, with 18 bases lying between them. CDR3 length: 15 residues. Germline CDR1 is SGDLS and CDR2 is YYNGEE. The full variable domain, rest sourced from reference TRBV9 and TRBJ1-2, is DSGVTQTPKHLITATGQRVTLRCSPRSGDLSVYWYQQSLDQGLQFLIQYYNGEERAKGNILERFSAQQFPDLHSELNLSSLELGDSALYFCASTSRGRGDYGYTFGSGTRLTVV.